This passage covers 29 T cell receptor beta chains from one sample sequenced in a study of blood T cell repertoires in COVID-19. Using immunoSEQ multiplex PCR, the repertoire was profiled, and TCRdb retains in-frame clones only, with some absent. The table lists around 270,000 clones, roughly nine tenths of them singletons. The sequenced sample consisted of peripheral blood. The receptors shown here come from a man aged 40-49 years who had recovered from COVID-19.

The V call is TRBV5-5, the J call TRBJ2-1; D not resolved. This CDR3 is 12 amino acids long. Between the trimmed V and J ends, which lost 0 bases and 9 bases, there was a span of 7 bases. The germline V gene has CDR1 SGHKS and CDR2 YYEKEE (reference sequence). The CDR3 here is CASSLGLVEQFF. CDR3 sequence (DNA): TGTGCCAGCAGCTTGGGGTTAGTTGAGCAGTTCTTC.

This chain joins TRBV19 and TRBJ1-3; 10 nucleotides line up with TRBD1. This CDR3 is 17 amino acids long. Trimming removed 5 bases from V and 0 bases from J; junction bases left unmatched: 7. CDR1 LNHDA and CDR2 SQIVND come from the germline V gene (reference sequence). For the CDR3, the DNA is TGTGCCAGTAGTTTACTGGGACAGGGGAGCTCTGGAAACACCATATATTTT. Translation gives CASSLLGQGSSGNTIYF.

The chain links TRBV5-6 to TRBJ1-1; TRBD1 matches 7 bases. The CDR3 has 14 amino acids. The germline V gene encodes CDR1 SGHDT and CDR2 YYEEEE. Trimming at V came to 1 base and at J to 5 bases, leaving 5 bases not matched to a gene. The CDR3 reads CASSLSGGVTEAFF. The DNA for the CDR3 is TGTGCCAGCAGCTTGTCAGGGGGAGTTACTGAAGCTTTCTTT.

The chain employs TRBV7-3 and TRBJ1-1; D remains ambiguous. Trimming pared 1 base from V and 0 bases from J, leaving 15 bases between. CDR3 length: 17 residues. Per the germline V gene, CDR1 is SGHTA and CDR2 is FQGTGA. CDR3 amino acids: CASSLKAVGQLNTEAFF. As DNA, the CDR3 is TGTGCCAGCAGCTTAAAAGCGGTCGGGCAGTTGAACACTGAAGCTTTCTTT.

This chain connects TRBV12-3 or TRBV12-4 to TRBJ2-7; TRBD1 matches at 8 bases. The CDR3 extends over 13 amino acids. The V gene end was trimmed by 7 bases and the J gene end by 6 bases; junction bases not matched to a gene: 8. The CDR3 nucleotides are TGTGCCAGCACCCAACAGGGGGTACTCGAGCAGTACTTC. Amino acids: CASTQQGVLEQYF.

This clone was observed a handful of times. This chain joins TRBV15 and TRBJ1-5, with 7 bases lining up with TRBD1. The CDR3 consists of 16 residues. CDR1 and CDR2 from the germline V gene are LNHNV and YYDKDF (reference sequence). The V and J ends lost 2 bases and 0 bases, in that order; junction bases with no gene match: 4. The DNA for the CDR3 is TGTGCCACCAGCAGACGGACAGGTTATAGCAATCAGCCCCAGCATTTT. Encoded protein: CATSRRTGYSNQPQHF.

The chain is built from TRBV5-6 and TRBJ2-5; a weak D match, TRBD2 (5 bases). Trimming removed 4 bases at V and 5 bases at J, with 12 bases between. The CDR3 has 13 residues. Germline CDR1 and CDR2: SGHDT and YYEEEE. The CDR3 spells CASSPRGRETQYF. The CDR3 DNA sequence: TGTGCCAGCAGCCCGCGAGGGCGCGAGACCCAGTACTTC. Using reference TRBV5-6 and TRBJ2-5 for the parts outside the CDR3, the full variable domain is DAGVTQSPTHLIKTRGQQVTLRCSPKSGHDTVSWYQQALGQGPQFIFQYYEEEERQRGNFPDRFSGHQFPNYSSELNVNALLLGDSALYLCASSPRGRETQYFGPGTRLLVL.

V is TRBV7-9 and J is TRBJ2-7; D not certain. V was shortened by 0 bases and J by 0 bases, with 9 bases between the two germline ends. CDR1 is SEHNR, CDR2 FQNEAQ, per germline (reference sequence). The length of the CDR3 is 15 residues. The CDR3 loop is CASSLARHSSYEQYF. In DNA, the CDR3 is TGTGCCAGCAGCTTAGCCCGACACAGCTCCTACGAGCAGTACTTC.

This chain joins TRBV2 and TRBJ2-4; 8 nucleotides align to TRBD1. The CDR3 spans 14 residues. From germline, CDR1 is SNHLY and CDR2 FYNNEI. The junction had 7 bases not matched to a gene; V was cut back by 8 bases and J by 4 bases. The CDR3 protein is CASALGQAKNIQYF. In nucleotides, the CDR3 is TGTGCCAGCGCGCTGGGACAGGCGAAAAACATTCAGTACTTC.

This chain links TRBV7-9 with TRBJ1-2; TRBD1 is a possible D gene (6 bases). Per germline, CDR1 SEHNR and CDR2 FQNEAQ (reference sequence). V lost 1 base to trimming and J lost 4 bases, with 13 bases between them. There are 15 residues in the CDR3. The CDR3 spells CASSLVWDTRYGYTF. The CDR3 nucleotides read TGTGCCAGCAGCTTAGTTTGGGACACGCGCTATGGCTACACCTTC.

This chain joins TRBV9 and TRBJ2-1, with D uncertain. Trimming cost V 3 bases and J 6 bases, with 19 bases left between them. Germline assignment: CDR1 SGDLS and CDR2 YYNGEE. The CDR3 length is 16 residues. CDR3 DNA sequence: TGTGCCAGCAGCGACCACCGGGTCCAAGGTGGCAATGAGCAGTTCTTC. Its protein product is CASSDHRVQGGNEQFF.

This clone appeared once. V gene TRBV4-3 combines with J gene TRBJ2-5; perhaps TRBD2 as D (6 bases). Germline CDR1 LGHNA, CDR2 YSLEER. V lost 1 base to trimming and J lost 4 bases, with 7 bases between them. The CDR3 contains 13 residues. The CDR3 sequence is CASSQGLGETQYF. CDR3 coding DNA: TGCGCCAGCAGCCAAGGACTAGGAGAGACCCAGTACTTC.

The V and J genes are TRBV5-4 and TRBJ2-6; 7 nucleotides line up with TRBD1. V dropped 3 bases and J dropped 2; count of bases not matched to a gene: 2. CDR3 length: 15 amino acids. The germline CDR1 and CDR2 sequences are SGHNT and YYREEE (reference sequence). CDR3 nucleotides: TGTGCCAGCAGCTCAACAGGGGCTGGGGCCAACGTCCTGACTTTC. Residues: CASSSTGAGANVLTF.

The chain is built from TRBV27 and TRBJ2-7, with TRBD1 matching 11 bases. V shed 5 bases and J 6 bases; nucleotides not matched to a gene: 12. The CDR3 totals 16 residues. From germline, CDR1 is MNHEY and CDR2 SMNVEV (reference sequence). The CDR3 DNA follows: TGTGCCAGCAGTCCAAGGGGACAGGGGGGTCGCTTCGAGCAGTACTTC. Encoded protein: CASSPRGQGGRFEQYF.

This clone was found once. V gene TRBV7-6 combines with J gene TRBJ2-3; TRBD1 is a possible D gene (7 bases). V was clipped by 7 bases and J by 1 base, with 12 bases between them. CDR1 SGHVS and CDR2 FNYEAQ come from the germline V gene. The CDR3 is made up of 14 amino acids. The CDR3 loop is CASTPGGRTDTQYF. CDR3 nucleotides: TGTGCCAGCACACCAGGGGGGCGCACAGATACGCAGTATTTT.

V is TRBV27 and J is TRBJ1-1; TRBD1 matches at 9 bases. J gave up 3 bases and V 5 bases, and 13 bases lay outside the gene matches. The CDR3 runs to 17 residues. The germline CDR1 and CDR2 sequences are MNHEY and SMNVEV (reference sequence). The CDR3 sequence is CASSDGWGQGLHTEAFF. CDR3 sequence (DNA): TGTGCCAGCAGTGATGGATGGGGACAGGGTTTACACACTGAAGCTTTCTTT.

V gene TRBV15 combines with J gene TRBJ2-4, with D unresolved. The CDR3 is 15 amino acids. From germline, CDR1 is LNHNV and CDR2 YYDKDF (reference sequence). V lost 2 bases, J lost 1 base, and 9 bases lay in between. CDR3 sequence reads: CATSRPGSAKNIQYF. The CDR3 nucleotides read TGTGCCACCAGCAGACCTGGTAGCGCCAAAAACATTCAGTACTTC.

This clone was seen only once. The rearrangement joins TRBV11-2 to TRBJ2-1; 12 positions agree with TRBD1. This CDR3 comprises 14 residues. Unmatched junction bases numbered 5, after V lost 7 bases and J lost 7 bases. The germline V gene has CDR1 SGHAT and CDR2 FQNNGV. The CDR3 protein is CASTRGQGANEQFF. CDR3 nucleotide sequence: TGTGCCAGCACCAGGGGACAGGGGGCGAATGAGCAGTTCTTC.

This chain links TRBV12-3 or TRBV12-4 with TRBJ1-2, with a possible D match to TRBD1 (5 bases). This CDR3 is built from 13 residues. The ends were cut back, 1 base at V and 7 bases at J, with 10 bases in the middle. The chain's CDR3 is CASSLGSGFGYTF. The CDR3 DNA sequence: TGTGCCAGCAGTTTAGGCTCAGGGTTTGGCTACACCTTC.

This rearrangement joins TRBV7-9 to TRBJ1-5; perhaps TRBD1 as D (5 bases). With 5 bases removed from V and 4 bases from J, the gap between germline ends came to 12 bases. Germline loops: CDR1 SEHNR, CDR2 FQNEAQ (reference sequence). The CDR3 totals 14 residues. This CDR3 reads CASSPLGGNQPQHF. In DNA, the CDR3 is TGTGCCAGCAGCCCGCTCGGGGGGAATCAGCCCCAGCATTTT.

The chain combines TRBV5-1 with TRBJ2-5; 9 bases agree with TRBD1. Germline trimming cut 4 bases from V and 5 bases from J; bases unmatched to any gene: 9. The CDR3 sequence is 15 residues long. Germline assignment: CDR1 SGHRS and CDR2 YFSETQ. This chain's CDR3 is CASSIPTGGRETQYF. DNA for the CDR3: TGCGCCAGCAGCATCCCGACAGGGGGGAGGGAGACCCAGTACTTC.

DNA for the CDR3: TGTGCCAGCAGTTTCAACGACAGGGCGGATTCACCCCTCCACTTT. Protein: CASSFNDRADSPLHF. The chain combines TRBV6-5 with TRBJ1-6; 7 bases fit TRBD1. Germline V gives CDR1 MNHEY, CDR2 SVGAGI. J gave up 8 bases and V 4 bases, and 8 bases lay outside the gene matches. The CDR3 has 15 amino acids.

The rearrangement joins TRBV3-1 (or the pseudogene TRBV3-2) to TRBJ2-5; the match to TRBD2 covers 13 bases. Germline values: CDR1 LGHDT, CDR2 YNNKEL (reference sequence). The CDR3 covers 16 residues. The ends lost 6 bases at V and 5 bases at J; junction bases unmatched: 9. This CDR3 is CASSRGTSGISETQYF. Written as DNA, the CDR3 is TGTGCCAGCAGTCGGGGGACTAGCGGGATTTCGGAGACCCAGTACTTC.

V gene TRBV7-2 combines with J gene TRBJ2-2; 7 bases align to TRBD1. Germline CDR1 SGHTA, CDR2 FQGNSA. Trimming cost V 5 bases and J 4 bases; bases outside gene matches: 10. There are 16 residues in the CDR3. The CDR3 nucleotides read TGTGCCAGCAGCCCCTCTAGACAGGGTCCCACCGGGGAGCTGTTTTTT. This translates into CASSPSRQGPTGELFF.

The V gene is TRBV12-5, the J gene TRBJ1-4, with unresolved D. The CDR3 length is 14 residues. Germline V CDR1 and CDR2: LGHNT, FRNRAP. The V end was cut by 2 bases, the J end by 7 bases, with 11 bases between. The CDR3: CASGLSLIGEKLFF. CDR3 bases: TGTGCTAGTGGTTTGAGCCTAATTGGTGAAAAACTGTTTTTT. Full variable domain (rest looked up from reference TRBV12-5 and TRBJ1-4): DARVTQTPRHKVTEMGQEVTMRCQPILGHNTVFWYRQTMMQGLELLAYFRNRAPLDDSGMPKDRFSAEMPDATLATLKIQPSEPRDSAVYFCASGLSLIGEKLFFGSGTQLSVL.

The chain joins TRBV19 to TRBJ1-4, with TRBD1 identical over 7 bases. The germline CDR1 and CDR2 sequences are LNHDA and SQIVND (reference sequence). V was clipped by 4 bases and J by 3 bases; unmatched bases: 5. The CDR3 has 15 residues. The CDR3 DNA reads TGTGCCAGTAGTACTGGACAGGTTTCTAATGAAAAACTGTTTTTT. Its protein is CASSTGQVSNEKLFF.

The V and J genes are TRBV6-6 and TRBJ1-1; D is undetermined. The CDR3 extends over 13 amino acids. Trimming removed 1 base at V and 0 bases at J, with 3 bases between. The germline V gene has CDR1 MNHNY and CDR2 SVGAGI (reference sequence). The CDR3 spells CASSYFLNTEAFF. In DNA form, the CDR3 reads TGTGCCAGCAGTTACTTCTTGAACACTGAAGCTTTCTTT.

The V call is TRBV7-2, the J call TRBJ1-5; 7 bases align to TRBD1. Germline-derived CDR1 and CDR2 are SGHTA and FQGNSA. With V trimmed by 3 bases and J by 6 bases, 11 bases remained unmatched. CDR3 size: 16 residues. The CDR3 sequence is CASSFLSTGSGQPQHF. Here the CDR3 DNA reads TGTGCCAGCAGCTTCCTGTCGACAGGGTCAGGTCAGCCCCAGCATTTT.

This clone was counted a single time. The rearrangement joins TRBV5-1 to TRBJ1-3; TRBD1 matches 10 bases. The CDR3 has 19 amino acids. The V gene's germline CDR1 is SGHRS and CDR2 YFSETQ. V was clipped by 3 bases and J by 0 bases; unmatched bases: 12. The CDR3 loop reads CASSSRTGGPQSSGNTIYF. In DNA form, the CDR3 reads TGCGCCAGCAGCTCAAGGACAGGGGGACCGCAAAGCTCTGGAAACACCATATATTTT.